This T cell receptor beta chain derives from a study of OX40 agonist ivuxolimab in advanced cancers. The overall study: A male proportion of around 86% was recorded, with mean age about 62 years and range about 20 to 85.

Per germline, CDR1 SGHVS and CDR2 FQNEAQ. Trimming cost V 1 base and J 10 bases, with 14 bases left between them. This CDR3 region has 14 residues. Study observations and caveats: The CD4+ and CD8+ T cells in the blood had expanded clonally by week 6 at 0.1 to 3.0 mg/kg. Averaging showed that CD8+ T cells had more expanded clones than CD4+ did. Low normalized clonal expansion also occurred in some nonresponding patients.

The assay was immunoSEQ multiplex PCR, and TCRdb's table has in-frame clones only and misses some. The sample shows fewer than 100,000 clones, 80% to 90% of them seen only once. Notes on this clone: What it binds is not known.

This chain links TRBV7-8 with TRBJ2-1; D gene ambiguous. This sample comprised CD4+ or CD8+ T cells sorted from blood, obtained in a trial of the OX40 agonist ivuxolimab. This TCR was recovered from an adult with an advanced solid tumor such as melanoma, head and neck, liver or kidney cancer. CDR3 bases: TGTGCCAGCAGCTTAGGGTTTCAGTCTGTCGAGCAGTTCTTC. It encodes CASSLGFQSVEQFF.